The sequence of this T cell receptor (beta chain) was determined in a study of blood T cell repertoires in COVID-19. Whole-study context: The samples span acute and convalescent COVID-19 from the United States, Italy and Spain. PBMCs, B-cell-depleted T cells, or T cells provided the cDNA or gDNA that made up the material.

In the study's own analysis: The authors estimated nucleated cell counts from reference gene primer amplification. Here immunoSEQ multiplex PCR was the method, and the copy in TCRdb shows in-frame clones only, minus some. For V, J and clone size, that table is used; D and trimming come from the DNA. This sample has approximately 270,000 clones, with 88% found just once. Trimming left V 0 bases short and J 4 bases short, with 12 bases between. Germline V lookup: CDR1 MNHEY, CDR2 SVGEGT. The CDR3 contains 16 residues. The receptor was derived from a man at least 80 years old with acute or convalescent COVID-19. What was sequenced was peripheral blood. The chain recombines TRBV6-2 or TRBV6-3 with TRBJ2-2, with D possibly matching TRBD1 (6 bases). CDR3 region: CASSYSNRVATGELFF. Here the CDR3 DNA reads TGTGCCAGCAGTTACTCGAACAGGGTTGCCACCGGGGAGCTGTTTTTT.